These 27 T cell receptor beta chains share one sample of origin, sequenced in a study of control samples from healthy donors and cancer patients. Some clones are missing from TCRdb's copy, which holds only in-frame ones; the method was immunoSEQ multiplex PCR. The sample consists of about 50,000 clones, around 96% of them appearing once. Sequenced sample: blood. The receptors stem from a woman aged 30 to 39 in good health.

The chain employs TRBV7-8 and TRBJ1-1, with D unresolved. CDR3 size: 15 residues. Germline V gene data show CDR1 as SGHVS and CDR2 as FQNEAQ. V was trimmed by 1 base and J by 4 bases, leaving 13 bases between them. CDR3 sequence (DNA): TGTGCCAGCAGCTTAGAGGCCGGGAGTCTCACTGAAGCTTTCTTT. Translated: CASSLEAGSLTEAFF.

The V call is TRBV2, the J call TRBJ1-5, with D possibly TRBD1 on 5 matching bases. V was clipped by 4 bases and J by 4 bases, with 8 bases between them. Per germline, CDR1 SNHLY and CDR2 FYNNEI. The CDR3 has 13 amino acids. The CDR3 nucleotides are TGTGCCAGCAGTGGGGGGGTGAATCAGCCCCAGCATTTT. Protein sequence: CASSGGVNQPQHF.

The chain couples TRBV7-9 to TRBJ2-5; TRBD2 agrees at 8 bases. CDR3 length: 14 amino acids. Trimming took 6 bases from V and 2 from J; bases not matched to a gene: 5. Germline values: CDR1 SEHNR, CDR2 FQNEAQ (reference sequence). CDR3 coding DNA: TGTGCCAGCAGAATTAGCGGGGAGCAAGAGACCCAGTACTTC. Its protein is CASRISGEQETQYF.

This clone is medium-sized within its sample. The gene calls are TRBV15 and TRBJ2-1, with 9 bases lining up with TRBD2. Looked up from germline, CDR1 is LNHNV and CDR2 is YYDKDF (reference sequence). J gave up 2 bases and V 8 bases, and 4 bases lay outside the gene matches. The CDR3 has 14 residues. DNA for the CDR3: TGTGCCACCGGGGCGGGAGGGACCTACAATGAGCAGTTCTTC. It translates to CATGAGGTYNEQFF.

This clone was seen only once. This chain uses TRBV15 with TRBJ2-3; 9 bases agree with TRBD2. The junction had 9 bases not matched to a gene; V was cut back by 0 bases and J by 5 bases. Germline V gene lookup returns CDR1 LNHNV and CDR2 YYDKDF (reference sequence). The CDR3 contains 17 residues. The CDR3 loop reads CATSRDWLAGQIDTQYF. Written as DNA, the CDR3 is TGTGCCACCAGCAGAGATTGGCTAGCGGGACAAATAGATACGCAGTATTTT.

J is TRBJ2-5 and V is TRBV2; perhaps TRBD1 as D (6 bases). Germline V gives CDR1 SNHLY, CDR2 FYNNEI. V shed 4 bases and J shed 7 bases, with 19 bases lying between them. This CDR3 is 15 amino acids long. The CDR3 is CASSGGRASPGTQYF. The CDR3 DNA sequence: TGTGCCAGCAGTGGGGGGCGGGCCTCCCCCGGGACCCAGTACTTC. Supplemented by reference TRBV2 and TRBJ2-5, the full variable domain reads EPEVTQTPSHQVTQMGQEVILRCVPISNHLYFYWYRQILGQKVEFLVSFYNNEISEKSEIFDDQFSVERPDGSNFTLKIRSTKLEDSAMYFCASSGGRASPGTQYFGPGTRLLVL.

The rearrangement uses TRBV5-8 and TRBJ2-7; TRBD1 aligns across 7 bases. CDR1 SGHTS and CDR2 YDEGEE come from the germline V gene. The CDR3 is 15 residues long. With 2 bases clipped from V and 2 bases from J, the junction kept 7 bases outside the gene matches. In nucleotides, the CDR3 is TGTGCCAGCAGCTTAGGGGGCGCGGAGACCTACGAGCAGTACTTC. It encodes CASSLGGAETYEQYF. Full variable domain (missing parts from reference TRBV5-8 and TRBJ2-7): EAGVTQSPTHLIKTRGQQATLRCSPISGHTSVYWYQQALGLGLQFLLWYDEGEERNRGNFPPRFSGRQFPNYSSELNVNALELEDSALYLCASSLGGAETYEQYFGPGTRLTVT.

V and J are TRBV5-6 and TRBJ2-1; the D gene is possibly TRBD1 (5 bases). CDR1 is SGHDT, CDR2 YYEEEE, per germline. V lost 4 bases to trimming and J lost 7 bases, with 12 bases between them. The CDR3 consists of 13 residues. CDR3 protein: CASSSFRVNEQFF. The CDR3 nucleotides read TGTGCCAGCAGCAGCTTCAGGGTAAATGAGCAGTTCTTC.

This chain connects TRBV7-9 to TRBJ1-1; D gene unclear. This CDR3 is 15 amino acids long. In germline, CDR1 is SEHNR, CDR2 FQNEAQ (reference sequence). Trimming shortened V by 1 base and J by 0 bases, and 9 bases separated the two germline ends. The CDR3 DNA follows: TGTGCCAGCAGCTTAGACGGCCAGATGAACACTGAAGCTTTCTTT. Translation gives CASSLDGQMNTEAFF.

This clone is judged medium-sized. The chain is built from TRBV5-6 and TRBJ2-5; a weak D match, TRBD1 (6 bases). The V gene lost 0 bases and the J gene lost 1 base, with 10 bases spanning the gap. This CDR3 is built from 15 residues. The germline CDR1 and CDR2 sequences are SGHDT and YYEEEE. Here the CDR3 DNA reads TGTGCCAGCAGCTTGGCCGGCAGGGGCCAAGAGACCCAGTACTTC. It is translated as CASSLAGRGQETQYF.

The DNA of the CDR3 is TGTGCCAGCAGCTTAGGTGGGACAGGGGCTGAAAAACTGTTTTTT. Its protein product is CASSLGGTGAEKLFF. V is TRBV7-9 and J is TRBJ1-4, with 10 bases lining up with TRBD1. This CDR3 has 15 amino acids. Germline values: CDR1 SEHNR, CDR2 FQNEAQ (reference sequence). J gave up 7 bases and V 1 base, and 3 bases lay outside the gene matches.

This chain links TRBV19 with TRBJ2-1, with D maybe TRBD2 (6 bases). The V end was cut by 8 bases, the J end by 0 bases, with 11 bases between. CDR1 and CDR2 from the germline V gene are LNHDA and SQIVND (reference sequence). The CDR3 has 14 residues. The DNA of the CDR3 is TGTGCCAGTGGAGACGGGAGCTCCTACAATGAGCAGTTCTTC. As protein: CASGDGSSYNEQFF. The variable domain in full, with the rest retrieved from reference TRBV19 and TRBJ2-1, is DGGITQSPKYLFRKEGQNVTLSCEQNLNHDAMYWYRQDPGQGLRLIYYSQIVNDFQKGDIAEGYSVSREKKESFPLTVTSAQKNPTAFYLCASGDGSSYNEQFFGPGTRLTVL.

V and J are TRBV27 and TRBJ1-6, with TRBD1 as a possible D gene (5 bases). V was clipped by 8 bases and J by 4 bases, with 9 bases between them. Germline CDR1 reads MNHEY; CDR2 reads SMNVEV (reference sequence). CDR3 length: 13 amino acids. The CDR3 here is CASGTEYNSPLHF. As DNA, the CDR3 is TGTGCCAGCGGGACGGAGTATAATTCACCCCTCCACTTT.

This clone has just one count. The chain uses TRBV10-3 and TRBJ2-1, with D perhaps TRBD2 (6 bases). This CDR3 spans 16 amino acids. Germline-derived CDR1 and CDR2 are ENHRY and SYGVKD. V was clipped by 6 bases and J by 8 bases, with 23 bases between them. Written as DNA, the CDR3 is TGTGCCATCAGCCCGACCTCGCGGCGTCCGGGGGATGAGCAGTTCTTC. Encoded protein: CAISPTSRRPGDEQFF.

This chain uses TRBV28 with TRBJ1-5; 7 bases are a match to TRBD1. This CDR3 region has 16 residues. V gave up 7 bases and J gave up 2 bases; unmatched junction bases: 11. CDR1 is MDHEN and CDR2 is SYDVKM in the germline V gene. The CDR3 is CASTDRQGGRNQPQHF. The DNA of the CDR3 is TGTGCCAGCACGGATAGGCAGGGGGGGCGCAATCAGCCCCAGCATTTT.

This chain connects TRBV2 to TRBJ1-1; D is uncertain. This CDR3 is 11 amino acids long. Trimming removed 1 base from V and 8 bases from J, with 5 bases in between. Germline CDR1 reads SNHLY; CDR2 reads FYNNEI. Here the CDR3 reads CASSEGLEAFF. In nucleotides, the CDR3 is TGTGCCAGCAGTGAAGGGTTAGAAGCTTTCTTT.

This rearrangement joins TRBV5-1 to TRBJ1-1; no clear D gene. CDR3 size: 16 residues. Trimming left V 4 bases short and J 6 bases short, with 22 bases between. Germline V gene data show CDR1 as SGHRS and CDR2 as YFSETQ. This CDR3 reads CASSPTLFGIGAEAFF. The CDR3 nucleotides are TGCGCCAGCAGCCCCACTTTATTCGGGATTGGGGCTGAAGCTTTCTTT.

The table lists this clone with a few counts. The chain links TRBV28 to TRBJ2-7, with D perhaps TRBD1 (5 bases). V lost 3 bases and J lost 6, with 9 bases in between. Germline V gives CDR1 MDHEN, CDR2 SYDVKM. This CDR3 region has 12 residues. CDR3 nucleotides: TGTGCCAGCAGTTTTCTTGGGGCCGAGCAGTACTTC. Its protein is CASSFLGAEQYF.

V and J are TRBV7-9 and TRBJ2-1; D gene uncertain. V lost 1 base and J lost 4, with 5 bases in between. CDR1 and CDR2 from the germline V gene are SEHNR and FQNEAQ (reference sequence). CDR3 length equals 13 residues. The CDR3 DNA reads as TGTGCCAGCAGCTTAGGAGAGTACAATGAGCAGTTCTTC. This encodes CASSLGEYNEQFF.

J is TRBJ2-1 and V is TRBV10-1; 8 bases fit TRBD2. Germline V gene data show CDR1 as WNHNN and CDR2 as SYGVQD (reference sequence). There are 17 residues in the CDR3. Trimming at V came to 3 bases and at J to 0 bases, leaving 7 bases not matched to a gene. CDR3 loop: CASSEEGLAGSYNEQFF. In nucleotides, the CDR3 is TGCGCCAGCAGTGAAGAGGGCCTAGCGGGCTCCTACAATGAGCAGTTCTTC.

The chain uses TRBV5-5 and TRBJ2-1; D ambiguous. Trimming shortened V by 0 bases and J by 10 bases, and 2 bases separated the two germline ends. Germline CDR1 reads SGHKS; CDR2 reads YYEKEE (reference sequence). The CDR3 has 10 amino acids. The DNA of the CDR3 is TGTGCCAGCAGCTTGGACGAGCAGTTCTTC. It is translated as CASSLDEQFF.

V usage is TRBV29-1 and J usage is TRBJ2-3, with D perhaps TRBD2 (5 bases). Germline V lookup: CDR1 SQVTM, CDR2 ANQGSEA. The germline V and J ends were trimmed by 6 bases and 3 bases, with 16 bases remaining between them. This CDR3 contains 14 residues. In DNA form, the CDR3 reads TGCAGCGTAGAGACTTTCTCGGGGACAGATACGCAGTATTTT. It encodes CSVETFSGTDTQYF.

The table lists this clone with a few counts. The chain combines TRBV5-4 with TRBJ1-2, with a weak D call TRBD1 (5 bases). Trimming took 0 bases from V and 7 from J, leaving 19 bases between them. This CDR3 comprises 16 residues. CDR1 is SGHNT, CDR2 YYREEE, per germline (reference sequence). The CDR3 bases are TGTGCCAGCAGCTTGGATCGAGGGGTCACAGCGGGTGGCTACACCTTC. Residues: CASSLDRGVTAGGYTF.

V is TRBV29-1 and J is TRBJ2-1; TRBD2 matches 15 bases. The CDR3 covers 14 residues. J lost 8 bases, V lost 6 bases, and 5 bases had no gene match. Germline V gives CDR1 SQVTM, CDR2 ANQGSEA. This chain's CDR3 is CSVRTSGRGDEQFF. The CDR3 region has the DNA TGCAGCGTCCGGACTAGCGGGAGGGGGGATGAGCAGTTCTTC.

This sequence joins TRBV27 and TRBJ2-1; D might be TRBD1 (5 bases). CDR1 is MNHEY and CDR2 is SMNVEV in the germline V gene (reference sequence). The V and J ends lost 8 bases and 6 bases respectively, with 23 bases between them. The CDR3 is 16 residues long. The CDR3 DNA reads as TGTGCCAGCCGACCTTCATTCTGGGGCAGGTCCAATGAGCAGTTCTTC. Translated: CASRPSFWGRSNEQFF.

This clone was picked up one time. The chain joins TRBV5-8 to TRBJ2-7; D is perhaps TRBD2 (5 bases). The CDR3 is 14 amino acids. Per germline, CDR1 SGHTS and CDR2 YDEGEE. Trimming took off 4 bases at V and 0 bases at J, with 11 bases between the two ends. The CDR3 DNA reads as TGTGCCAGCAGCCTTAGCGCGGACTCCTACGAGCAGTACTTC. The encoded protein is CASSLSADSYEQYF.

CDR3 protein: CASSRAISYNEQFF. The CDR3 nucleotides are TGTGCCAGCAGCCGGGCCATTTCCTACAATGAGCAGTTCTTC. The rearrangement links TRBV2 to TRBJ2-1; D ambiguous. The CDR3 consists of 14 residues. CDR1 and CDR2 (germline): SNHLY, FYNNEI. The V and J ends lost 6 bases and 1 base respectively, with 10 bases between them.